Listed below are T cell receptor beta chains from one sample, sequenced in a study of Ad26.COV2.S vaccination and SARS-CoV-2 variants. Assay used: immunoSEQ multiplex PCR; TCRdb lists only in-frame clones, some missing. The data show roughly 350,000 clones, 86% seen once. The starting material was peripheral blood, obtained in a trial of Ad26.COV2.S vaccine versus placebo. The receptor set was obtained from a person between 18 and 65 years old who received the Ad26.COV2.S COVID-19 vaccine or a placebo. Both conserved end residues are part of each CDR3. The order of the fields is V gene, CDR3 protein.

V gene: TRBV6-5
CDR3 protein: CASKRTSGVYEQYF

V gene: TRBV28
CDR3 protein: CASSWYDRAGYTF

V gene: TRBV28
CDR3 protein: CASSLEANYGYTF

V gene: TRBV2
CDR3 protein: CASSDWRAYTF

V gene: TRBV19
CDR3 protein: CASTPGGGQPQHF

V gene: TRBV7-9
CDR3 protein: CASSLIFERQKKETQYF

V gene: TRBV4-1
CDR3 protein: CASSQGGGDFNYGYTF

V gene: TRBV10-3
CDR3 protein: CAISPHGGVENGELFF

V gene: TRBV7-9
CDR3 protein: CASSLVEAGVEQYF

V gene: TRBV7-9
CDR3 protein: CASSLGASNYGYTF

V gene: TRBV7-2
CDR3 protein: CASSLAGPNQPQHF

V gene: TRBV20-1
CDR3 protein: CSEDSHEAFF

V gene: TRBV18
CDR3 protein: CASSPLPGVDADYGYTF

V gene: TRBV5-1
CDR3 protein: CASSLGTAPSNEKLFF

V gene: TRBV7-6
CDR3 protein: CASSPRTGASGNTIYF

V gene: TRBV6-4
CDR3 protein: CASSEGLASTDTQYF

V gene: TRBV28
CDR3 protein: CASSLRSGRAGSVKETQYF

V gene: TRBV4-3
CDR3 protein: CASSQDRGPYEQYF

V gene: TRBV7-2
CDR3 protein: CASSSDNYNSPLHF

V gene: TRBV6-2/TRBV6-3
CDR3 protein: CASSYRLGGDNNQPQHF

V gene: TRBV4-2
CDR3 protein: CASSQARETLAKNIQYF

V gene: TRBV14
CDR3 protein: CASSQVGGPNYGYTF

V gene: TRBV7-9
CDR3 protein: CASGGQMQNIQYF

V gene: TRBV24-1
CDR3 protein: CATSDTTGRYGYTF

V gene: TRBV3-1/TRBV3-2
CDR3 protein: CASSQVVGNTEAFF

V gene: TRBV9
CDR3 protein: CASSVGGRAETQYF

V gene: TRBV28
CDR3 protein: CASSRGLRWRETQYF

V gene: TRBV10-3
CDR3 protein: CAISASGTSGYNEQFF

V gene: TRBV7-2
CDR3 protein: CASSSRTAGELFF

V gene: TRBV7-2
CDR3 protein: CASSLVASGGMGQETQYF

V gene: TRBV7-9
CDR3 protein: CASSLDVVHEKLFF

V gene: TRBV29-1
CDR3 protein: CSVALGRSGANVLTF

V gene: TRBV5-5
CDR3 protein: CASSPRQGAGQETQYF

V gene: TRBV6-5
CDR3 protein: CASSYGWVRSYNEQFF

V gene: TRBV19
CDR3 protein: CASSDQGQPEWDEQYF

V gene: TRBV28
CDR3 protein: CASSSVRSYEQYF

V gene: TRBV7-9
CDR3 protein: CASSLGGGARTDTQYF

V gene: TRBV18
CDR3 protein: CASSRQANTEAFF

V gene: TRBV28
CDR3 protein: CASSQGAGGIDEQYF

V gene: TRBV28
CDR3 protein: CASSFIGGLSTDTQYF

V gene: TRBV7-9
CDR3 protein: CASSLAVSRGDFYEQYF

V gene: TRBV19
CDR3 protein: CASTGGSLYTGELFF

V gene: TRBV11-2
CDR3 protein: CASSWGTGAEVQYF

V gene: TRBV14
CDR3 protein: CASSQDPDEQFF

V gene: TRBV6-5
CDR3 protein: CASSFRRGGRETQYF

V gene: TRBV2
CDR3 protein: CASSETGRGQPQHF

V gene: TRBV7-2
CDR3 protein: CASSLDRDRGSYTQYF